The 8 T cell receptor beta chains in this list originate from one sample, sequenced in a study of graft-versus-host responses after intestinal transplantation. This table comes from immunoSEQ multiplex PCR, and its TCRdb copy is limited to in-frame clones, with some not included. The data contain about 88,000 clones, 80% to 95% of them singletons. Antigen specificity for these receptors is unknown. The starting material was unstimulated CD4+ T cells sorted from spleen or lymph node cells, obtained before transplant. The origin of the receptors is a human donor who was the organ donor for an intestinal transplant.

This chain joins TRBV7-9 and TRBJ2-2; TRBD1 is a possible D gene (6 bases). V was pared by 5 bases and J by 0 bases, with 13 bases between. CDR1 and CDR2 from the germline V gene are SEHNR and FQNEAQ (reference sequence). The CDR3 loop spans 16 amino acids. As DNA, the CDR3 is TGTGCCAGCAGCACCCAGACAGGCGCGAACACCGGGGAGCTGTTTTTT. It yields the protein CASSTQTGANTGELFF.

V usage is TRBV19 and J usage is TRBJ2-6; 9 bases match TRBD1. With V trimmed by 6 bases and J by 0 bases, 18 bases remained unmatched. This CDR3 is 21 amino acids long. Per germline, CDR1 LNHDA and CDR2 SQIVND (reference sequence). Here the CDR3 reads CASSSTLRWDRENSGANVLTF. DNA for the CDR3: TGTGCCAGTAGCTCAACACTAAGATGGGACAGGGAAAACTCTGGGGCCAACGTCCTGACTTTC. Full variable domain (rest looked up from reference TRBV19 and TRBJ2-6): DGGITQSPKYLFRKEGQNVTLSCEQNLNHDAMYWYRQDPGQGLRLIYYSQIVNDFQKGDIAEGYSVSREKKESFPLTVTSAQKNPTAFYLCASSSTLRWDRENSGANVLTFGAGSRLTVL.

This chain uses TRBV7-9 with TRBJ1-2; TRBD1 aligns across 7 bases. Germline lookup yields CDR1 SEHNR and CDR2 FQNEAQ (reference sequence). J was trimmed by 5 bases and V by 5 bases; bases with no gene match: 2. The CDR3 sequence is 12 residues long. The chain's CDR3 is CASSKTGYGYTF. The CDR3 DNA is TGTGCCAGCAGCAAGACAGGGTATGGCTACACCTTC. Together with reference TRBV7-9 and TRBJ1-2, the CDR3 gives the full variable domain: DTGVSQNPRHKITKRGQNVTFRCDPISEHNRLYWYRQTLGQGPEFLTYFQNEAQLEKSRLLSDRFSAERPKGSFSTLEIQRTEQGDSAMYLCASSKTGYGYTFGSGTRLTVV.

The chain uses TRBV15 and TRBJ1-5; D not resolved. V lost 0 bases to trimming and J lost 6 bases, with 12 bases between them. From germline, CDR1 is LNHNV and CDR2 YYDKDF (reference sequence). This CDR3 contains 15 residues. In nucleotides, the CDR3 is TGTGCCACCAGCAGAGAGCGGGTGTCCAGTCAGCCCCAGCATTTT. It encodes CATSRERVSSQPQHF. Filled out from reference TRBV15 and TRBJ1-5, the complete variable domain reads DAMVIQNPRYQVTQFGKPVTLSCSQTLNHNVMYWYQQKSSQAPKLLFHYYDKDFNNEADTPDNFQSRRPNTSFCFLDIRSPGLGDTAMYLCATSRERVSSQPQHFGDGTRLSIL.

This chain joins TRBV28 and TRBJ1-5; perhaps TRBD1 as D (6 bases). This CDR3 is 15 amino acids long. CDR1 MDHEN and CDR2 SYDVKM come from the germline V gene. Trimming cost V 2 bases and J 3 bases, with 11 bases left between them. The CDR3 spells CASSLGDRFNQPQHF. The CDR3 coding sequence is TGTGCCAGCAGTTTAGGAGACAGGTTCAATCAGCCCCAGCATTTT.

This clone was counted a few times. Written as DNA, the CDR3 is TGTGCCAGCAGCCAAGATCTCGGGGGGGACAGGGCCGGGAGGCAGTACTTC. Residues: CASSQDLGGDRAGRQYF. The V call is TRBV4-2, the J call TRBJ2-7, with D perhaps TRBD1 (9 bases). CDR3 length equals 17 residues. Trimming took off 0 bases at V and 9 bases at J, with 24 bases between the two ends. Germline V CDR1 and CDR2: LGHNA, YNFKEQ.

This chain joins TRBV30 and TRBJ2-7; 16 nucleotides match TRBD2. This CDR3 spans 21 amino acids. Unmatched junction bases numbered 15, after V lost 0 bases and J lost 1 base. Germline CDR1 reads GTSNPN; CDR2 reads SVGIG (reference sequence). The CDR3 is CAWSVRGSGTSGRALSYEQYF. CDR3 DNA sequence: TGTGCCTGGAGTGTAAGGGGATCCGGGACTAGCGGGAGGGCCTTGTCCTACGAGCAGTACTTC.

The rearrangement links TRBV11-2 to TRBJ2-6; 9 bases are shared with TRBD2. The ends lost 6 bases at V and 2 bases at J; junction bases unmatched: 11. Germline CDR1 is SGHAT and CDR2 is FQNNGV. CDR3 length: 18 amino acids. The CDR3 nucleotides read TGTGCCAGCAGATTCCGTAGCGGGAGTTATGCTGGGGCCAACGTCCTGACTTTC. This sequence encodes CASRFRSGSYAGANVLTF.